This entry is about one T cell receptor (beta chain). The germline gives CDR1 LGHDT, CDR2 YNNKEL (reference sequence). Trimming left V 4 bases short and J 5 bases short, with 17 bases between. The CDR3 runs 15 residues. The sample is drawn from a study of blood T cell repertoires in COVID-19. For the study at large: Samples representing acute and convalescent COVID-19 were sourced from the United States, Italy and Spain. T cells, B-cell-depleted T cells, or PBMCs supplied cDNA or gDNA.

Per the original data handling: Amplification of reference gene primers provided the estimated nucleated cell counts. Sequencing used immunoSEQ multiplex PCR; TCRdb keeps in-frame clones, though not all of them. V, J and clone size reflect that table, while D and trimming were determined from the DNA. The sample carries about 160,000 clones, over 60% recorded once. This receptor was obtained from a man aged 60 to 75 with acute or convalescent COVID-19. The sequencing input was peripheral blood. The rearrangement uses TRBV3-1 (or the pseudogene TRBV3-2) and TRBJ1-2, with unresolved D. The CDR3 bases are TGTGCCAGCAGCCCCCGGGAGGACCGACGTTATGGCTACACCTTC. Translation: CASSPREDRRYGYTF.